A single sample gave rise to the 27 T cell receptor beta chains below, sequenced in a study of blood T cells in healthy people across ages. A second roughly 6 to 11 cycle PCR used barcoded and J-beta primers. TCRdb analysed the 5' RACE reads with MiXCR anew, one entry per CDR3 protein. The table has approximately 810,000 distinct CDR3 sequences, about 37% seen once; the top ten hold roughly 13%. The source material was blood. The receptors here all came from a man aged 18 to 35 in good health.

As regards this clonotype: Possible read error: a much larger clone is one base away. V is TRBV12-3 or TRBV12-4 and J is TRBJ1-2, with 12 bases fitting TRBD1. The CDR3 spans 15 residues. Here the CDR3 reads CVSSKPGQGASGYTF. The CDR3 nucleotides read TGTGTCAGCAGTAAACCGGGACAGGGGGCTAGTGGCTACACCTTC.

The gene calls are TRBV6-6 and TRBJ2-5; D may be TRBD1 or TRBD2 (5 bases each). V gave up 2 bases and J gave up 4 bases, with 14 bases separating them. Germline values: CDR1 MNHNY, CDR2 SVGAGI (reference sequence). The CDR3 has 15 amino acids. CDR3: CASSYGAEAGETQYF. The CDR3 DNA reads as TGTGCCAGCAGTTACGGGGCCGAGGCGGGAGAGACCCAGTACTTC.

The chain employs TRBV5-1 and TRBJ2-4; 8 nucleotides line up with TRBD2. TRBJ2-5 explains the end of the DNA better; the J call may be wrong. CDR3 size: 15 residues. Germline lookup yields CDR1 SGHRS and CDR2 YFSETQ. The CDR3 sequence: CASSTREGRQETQYF. The CDR3 nucleotides are TGCGCCAGCAGCACCCGGGAGGGACGACAAGAGACCCAGTACTTC.

Remarks on this clonotype: Relative to the germline gene, one junction end is altered; a read error may explain this. V gene TRBV20-1 combines with J gene TRBJ1-1; tentative D call: TRBD1 (5 bases). CDR1 is DFQATT, CDR2 SNEGSKA, per germline (reference sequence). The CDR3 is made up of 14 amino acids. CDR3 residues: CGAQAGTKNTEAFF. CDR3 bases: TGCGGTGCGCAAGCCGGGACGAAGAACACTGAGGCTTTCTTT.

CDR3 residues: CASSQANWDIQDGQYF. CDR3 DNA sequence: TGTGCCAGCAGCCAAGCCAATTGGGACATTCAGGACGGGCAGTACTTC. V is TRBV4-2 and J is TRBJ2-5; the D gene is possibly TRBD1 (6 bases). In germline, CDR1 is LGHNA, CDR2 YNFKEQ. V was cut by 1 base and J by 11 bases, with 23 bases left in between. This CDR3 comprises 16 residues.

The CDR3 loop reads CASSFEPYGYTF. The CDR3 nucleotides are TGTGCCAGCAGTTTTGAACCCTATGGCTACACCTTC. This chain uses TRBV12-3 or TRBV12-4 with TRBJ1-2; no clear D gene. This CDR3 has 12 residues. V was trimmed by 3 bases and J by 4 bases, leaving 6 bases between them.

This clonotype was observed at least ten times. The J gene is TRBJ2-7, the V gene TRBV3-1; D uncertain. Looked up from germline, CDR1 is LGHDT and CDR2 is YNNKEL (reference sequence). The CDR3 runs 14 residues. The ends were cut back, 1 base at V and 1 base at J, with 8 bases in the middle. The CDR3 is CASSQVYGSYEQYF. DNA for the CDR3: TGTGCCAGCAGCCAAGTCTACGGTTCCTACGAGCAGTACTTC.

The chain carries TRBV6-5 and TRBJ2-7; a possible D gene is TRBD1 (6 bases). This CDR3 is 16 amino acids long. Germline values: CDR1 MNHEY, CDR2 SVGAGI. V was cut by 0 bases and J by 2 bases, with 14 bases left in between. The CDR3 spells CASSYSNTGTTYEQYF. The DNA for the CDR3 is TGTGCCAGCAGTTACTCGAATACGGGGACAACCTACGAGCAGTACTTC.

The chain joins TRBV6-5 to TRBJ2-1; TRBD1 is a possible D gene (5 bases). V was trimmed by 0 bases and J by 13 bases, leaving 19 bases between them. Germline CDR1 reads MNHEY; CDR2 reads SVGAGI. The CDR3 length is 15 residues. The DNA for the CDR3 is TGTGCCAGCAGTTACTCGCAGGGCATCCAAGAGACCCAGTTCTTC. Protein: CASSYSQGIQETQFF.

Note on this clonotype: A clone one base away is much larger, so this may be a read error. The chain carries TRBV12-3 or TRBV12-4 and TRBJ2-7; D is ambiguous. The CDR3 consists of 14 residues. V lost 1 base to trimming and J lost 2 bases, with 9 bases between them. The CDR3 DNA reads TGTGCCAGCAGTTTAGGGGTCAACCCCTACGAGCAGTACTTC. It translates to CASSLGVNPYEQYF.

In its sample, this clonotype was seen a few times. This chain uses TRBV25-1 with TRBJ1-2; D is unclear. V was shortened by 3 bases and J by 1 base, with 15 bases between the two germline ends. Germline CDR1 is MGHDK and CDR2 is SYGVNS. This CDR3 has 16 amino acids. The CDR3 is CASSENGRRVNYGYTF. The CDR3 bases are TGTGCCAGCAGTGAGAACGGTCGCAGAGTTAACTATGGCTACACCTTC.

The rearrangement links TRBV12-3 or TRBV12-4 to TRBJ1-1, with TRBD1 matching over 9 bases. This CDR3 comprises 11 residues. V shed 4 bases and J 10 bases; nucleotides not matched to a gene: 1. In DNA, the CDR3 is TGTGCCAGCAGTTCGGACAGGGGAGCTTTCTTT. It is translated as CASSSDRGAFF.

In regard to this clonotype: With a much larger clone just one base away, this may be a read error. V usage is TRBV7-9 and J usage is TRBJ2-1; D is possibly TRBD2 (6 bases). Germline-derived CDR1 and CDR2 are SEHNR and FQNEAQ (reference sequence). The CDR3 sequence is 15 residues long. CDR3 DNA sequence: TGTGCCAGCAGCACGGACTATAGCTCCTACTATGAGCAGTTCTTC. It translates to CASSTDYSSYYEQFF. Drawing the rest from reference TRBV7-9 and TRBJ2-1, the complete variable domain is DTGVSQNPRHKITKRGQNVTFRCDPISEHNRLYWYRQTLGQGPEFLTYFQNEAQLEKSRLLSDRFSAERPKGSFSTLEIQRTEQGDSAMYLCASSTDYSSYYEQFFGPGTRLTVL.

This clonotype was picked up one time. This may stem from a read error, because a much larger clone lies one nucleotide away. The gene calls are TRBV20-1 and TRBJ2-1; 7 nucleotides align to TRBD2. Trimming took 2 bases from V and 3 from J; bases not matched to a gene: 16. The CDR3 consists of 18 residues. CDR1 DFQATT and CDR2 SNEGSKA come from the germline V gene (reference sequence). This chain's CDR3 is CSARFLGEGRGLYNEQFF. In nucleotides, the CDR3 is TGCAGTGCTAGATTTTTAGGGGAGGGGAGAGGGCTCTACAATGAGCAGTTCTTC.

The CDR3 region has the DNA TGCAGCGTTGATCGGGAAGGGTATGGCTACACCTTC. This codes for CSVDREGYGYTF. J is TRBJ1-2 and V is TRBV29-1; no clear D gene. Germline V CDR1 and CDR2: SQVTM, ANQGSEA. There are 12 residues in the CDR3. V lost 3 bases and J lost 5, with 10 bases in between. The full variable domain, in which reference TRBV29-1 and TRBJ1-2 provide the parts outside the CDR3, is SAVISQKPSRDICQRGTSLTIQCQVDSQVTMMFWYRQQPGQSLTLIATANQGSEATYESGFVIDKFPISRPNLTFSTLTVSNMSPEDSSIYLCSVDREGYGYTFGSGTRLTVV.

The gene calls are TRBV29-1 and TRBJ1-2; TRBD1 agrees at 8 bases. V gave up 4 bases and J gave up 8 bases; unmatched junction bases: 3. The CDR3 length is 11 residues. The germline V gene encodes CDR1 SQVTM and CDR2 ANQGSEA. CDR3 nucleotides: TGCAGCGTTGCAGGGGGCTGGGGCTACACCTTC. Translating gives CSVAGGWGYTF.

This rearrangement joins TRBV7-9 to TRBJ1-2; 8 bases map to TRBD1. The V and J ends lost 5 bases and 4 bases, in that order; junction bases with no gene match: 12. The CDR3 is 16 residues long. Per germline, CDR1 SEHNR and CDR2 FQNEAQ (reference sequence). The CDR3 region is CASSPLGQATFYGYTF. CDR3 nucleotides: TGTGCCAGCAGCCCACTGGGACAGGCAACCTTCTATGGCTACACCTTC.

This clonotype was picked up a small number of times. The chain combines TRBV10-3 with TRBJ2-3; a weak D match, TRBD1 (5 bases). This CDR3 has 13 amino acids. Trimming took off 5 bases at V and 2 bases at J, with 8 bases between the two ends. The V gene's germline CDR1 is ENHRY and CDR2 SYGVKD. CDR3 DNA: TGTGCCATCAGTAAGACAGCCACAGATACGCAGTATTTT. Protein: CAISKTATDTQYF.

V usage is TRBV19 and J usage is TRBJ1-1; D is uncertain. This CDR3 comprises 13 residues. Germline V lookup: CDR1 LNHDA, CDR2 SQIVND (reference sequence). V was trimmed by 8 bases and J by 0 bases, leaving 10 bases between them. In DNA form, the CDR3 reads TGTGCCAGTGGGGAGCAAATGAACACTGAAGCTTTCTTT. Translating it yields CASGEQMNTEAFF.

The gene calls are TRBV20-1 and TRBJ1-1, with a possible D match to TRBD1 (5 bases). Trimming took off 1 base at V and 5 bases at J, with 20 bases between the two ends. CDR3 size: 16 residues. Germline V gives CDR1 DFQATT, CDR2 SNEGSKA (reference sequence). The CDR3 DNA sequence: TGCAGTGCTAGAGCCCGGACGGACACCCCGGCAACTGAAGCTTTCTTT. This gives the protein CSARARTDTPATEAFF.

The chain has TRBV25-1 and TRBJ1-1; the D gene is possibly TRBD1 (5 bases). Trimming stripped 5 bases from V and 0 bases from J, with 7 bases between. Germline CDR1 and CDR2: MGHDK and SYGVNS. The CDR3 covers 13 residues. For the CDR3, the DNA is TGTGCCAGCAGTAAAGGGGTGAACACTGAAGCTTTCTTT. Translated, it gives CASSKGVNTEAFF.

In regard to this clonotype: Here the CDR3 omits its conserved ending phenylalanine or tryptophan, so a read error is the likely source. The chain joins TRBV7-9 to TRBJ1-2; D may be TRBD1 (6 bases). CDR3 length: 13 residues. The germline CDR1 and CDR2 sequences are SEHNR and FQNEAQ (reference sequence). V was trimmed by 0 bases and J by 5 bases, leaving 7 bases between them. CDR3 nucleotides: TGTGCCAGCAGCTTAGCGGGGGCGTATGGCTACACCTCC. This translates into CASSLAGAYGYTS.

The CDR3 region has the DNA TGCAGTGCTAGAGGCCCTAGCGGGGGCACAGATACGCAGTATTTT. It specifies CSARGPSGGTDTQYF. This sequence joins TRBV20-1 and TRBJ2-3; 9 bases line up with TRBD2. V was pared by 1 base and J by 1 base, with 3 bases of the junction left unmatched. Germline values: CDR1 DFQATT, CDR2 SNEGSKA (reference sequence). The CDR3 runs 15 residues.

With regard to this clonotype: Being one base from a much bigger clone, this may be a read error. This chain connects TRBV29-1 to TRBJ2-1; TRBD1 aligns across 9 bases. There are 14 residues in the CDR3. Per the germline V gene, CDR1 is SQVTM and CDR2 is ANQGSEA. The ends lost 4 bases at V and 10 bases at J; junction bases unmatched: 11. CDR3 region: CSVVHRGPGKEQFF. CDR3 in DNA: TGCAGCGTTGTACACAGGGGGCCAGGGAAGGAGCAGTTCTTC.

V is TRBV4-1 and J is TRBJ2-6, with D possibly called TRBD1 or TRBD2 (6 bases each). The germline CDR1 and CDR2 sequences are MGHRA and YSYEKL. V lost 4 bases and J 4 bases, leaving 14 bases between the germline ends. This CDR3 is 16 amino acids long. The CDR3 region is CASSPGAGVGANVLTF. The CDR3, as DNA: TGCGCCAGCAGCCCGGGGGCAGGAGTCGGGGCCAACGTCCTGACTTTC.

This chain connects TRBV2 to TRBJ1-1; 8 positions match TRBD1. V trimming: 8 bases; J trimming: 2 bases; junction bases outside the gene matches: 10. The CDR3 is 15 residues long. Per germline, CDR1 SNHLY and CDR2 FYNNEI. CDR3 in amino acids: CASPPTGGENTEAFF. CDR3 sequence (DNA): TGTGCCAGCCCACCTACAGGGGGGGAAAACACTGAAGCTTTCTTT.

This clonotype was recorded many times. The V gene is TRBV6-5, the J gene TRBJ1-4; D is unclear. Germline V gene data show CDR1 as MNHEY and CDR2 as SVGAGI. This CDR3 has 14 residues. V dropped 5 bases and J dropped 8 bases, with 15 bases sitting between them. The CDR3 DNA is TGTGCCAGCAGTCCCCGACAAGGGAGGGAAAAACTGTTTTTT. Amino acid sequence: CASSPRQGREKLFF.